This TCR beta chain derives from a study of CD8 T cells in ankylosing spondylitis. Findings and caveats of the study: A TCR beta motif of about eight highly homologous variants seemed to mark ankylosing spondylitis blood.

One entry per CDR3 protein, called by TCRdb with MiXCR from the 5' RACE reads. The profile covers some 350,000 distinct CDR3 sequences, with roughly 15% appearing a single time and approximately 0.99% taken by the ten largest. As regards this clonotype: Its antigen is not known.

Germline-derived CDR1 and CDR2 are MNHNS and SASEGT. Trimming took off 8 bases at V and 5 bases at J, with 16 bases between the two ends. This CDR3 is built from 14 residues. V gene TRBV6-1 combines with J gene TRBJ2-1; D possibly corresponds to TRBD2 (6 bases). The specimen sequenced was blood, either unsorted or a sorted T cell fraction (not recorded which). The sequence came from a male donor with ankylosing spondylitis or in good health (not recorded which). The CDR3, as DNA: TGTGCCAGCGGCAGCGGGCGGTTCGACAATGAGCAGTTCTTC. Translating gives CASGSGRFDNEQFF.